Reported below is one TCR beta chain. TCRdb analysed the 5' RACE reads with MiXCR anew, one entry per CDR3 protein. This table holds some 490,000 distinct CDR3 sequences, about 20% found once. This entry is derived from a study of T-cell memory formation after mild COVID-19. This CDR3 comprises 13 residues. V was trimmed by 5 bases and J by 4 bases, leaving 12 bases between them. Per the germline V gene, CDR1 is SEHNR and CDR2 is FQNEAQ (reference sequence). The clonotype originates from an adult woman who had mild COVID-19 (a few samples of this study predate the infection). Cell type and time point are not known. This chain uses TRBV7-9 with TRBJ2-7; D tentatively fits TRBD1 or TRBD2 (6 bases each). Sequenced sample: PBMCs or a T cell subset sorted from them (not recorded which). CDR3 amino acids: CASSHGGSYEQYF. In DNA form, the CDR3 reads TGTGCCAGCAGCCACGGGGGCTCTTACGAGCAGTACTTC.